This TCR beta chain was identified during a study of CD8+ T cells in alopecia areata. Investigators isolated RNA and reverse transcribed it into cDNA to act as the sequencing template. Sequencing used immunoSEQ multiplex PCR; TCRdb keeps in-frame clones, though not all of them. The sample contains a few hundred thousand clones, more than 30% of which appear only once. Germline-derived CDR1 and CDR2 are MNHNS and SASEGT. The V and J ends lost 1 base and 7 bases respectively, with 13 bases between them. The CDR3 sequence is 14 residues long. General observations from the study: A single nonresponder leaves the baseline CD8+ expansion link to response uncertain.

Worth noting for this clone: Its matching antigen is unknown.

Treatment indicated: oral pan-JAK inhibitor, 5-10 mg twice daily. The source was CD4+ T cells sorted from blood, collected at week 34, from a patient treated with tofacitinib. The rearrangement joins TRBV6-1 to TRBJ1-2; D remains unclear. The TCR was taken from a human donor with alopecia areata. The CDR3 here is CASSEGAPKTGYTF. In DNA, the CDR3 is TGTGCCAGCAGTGAAGGGGCCCCCAAGACTGGCTACACCTTC.